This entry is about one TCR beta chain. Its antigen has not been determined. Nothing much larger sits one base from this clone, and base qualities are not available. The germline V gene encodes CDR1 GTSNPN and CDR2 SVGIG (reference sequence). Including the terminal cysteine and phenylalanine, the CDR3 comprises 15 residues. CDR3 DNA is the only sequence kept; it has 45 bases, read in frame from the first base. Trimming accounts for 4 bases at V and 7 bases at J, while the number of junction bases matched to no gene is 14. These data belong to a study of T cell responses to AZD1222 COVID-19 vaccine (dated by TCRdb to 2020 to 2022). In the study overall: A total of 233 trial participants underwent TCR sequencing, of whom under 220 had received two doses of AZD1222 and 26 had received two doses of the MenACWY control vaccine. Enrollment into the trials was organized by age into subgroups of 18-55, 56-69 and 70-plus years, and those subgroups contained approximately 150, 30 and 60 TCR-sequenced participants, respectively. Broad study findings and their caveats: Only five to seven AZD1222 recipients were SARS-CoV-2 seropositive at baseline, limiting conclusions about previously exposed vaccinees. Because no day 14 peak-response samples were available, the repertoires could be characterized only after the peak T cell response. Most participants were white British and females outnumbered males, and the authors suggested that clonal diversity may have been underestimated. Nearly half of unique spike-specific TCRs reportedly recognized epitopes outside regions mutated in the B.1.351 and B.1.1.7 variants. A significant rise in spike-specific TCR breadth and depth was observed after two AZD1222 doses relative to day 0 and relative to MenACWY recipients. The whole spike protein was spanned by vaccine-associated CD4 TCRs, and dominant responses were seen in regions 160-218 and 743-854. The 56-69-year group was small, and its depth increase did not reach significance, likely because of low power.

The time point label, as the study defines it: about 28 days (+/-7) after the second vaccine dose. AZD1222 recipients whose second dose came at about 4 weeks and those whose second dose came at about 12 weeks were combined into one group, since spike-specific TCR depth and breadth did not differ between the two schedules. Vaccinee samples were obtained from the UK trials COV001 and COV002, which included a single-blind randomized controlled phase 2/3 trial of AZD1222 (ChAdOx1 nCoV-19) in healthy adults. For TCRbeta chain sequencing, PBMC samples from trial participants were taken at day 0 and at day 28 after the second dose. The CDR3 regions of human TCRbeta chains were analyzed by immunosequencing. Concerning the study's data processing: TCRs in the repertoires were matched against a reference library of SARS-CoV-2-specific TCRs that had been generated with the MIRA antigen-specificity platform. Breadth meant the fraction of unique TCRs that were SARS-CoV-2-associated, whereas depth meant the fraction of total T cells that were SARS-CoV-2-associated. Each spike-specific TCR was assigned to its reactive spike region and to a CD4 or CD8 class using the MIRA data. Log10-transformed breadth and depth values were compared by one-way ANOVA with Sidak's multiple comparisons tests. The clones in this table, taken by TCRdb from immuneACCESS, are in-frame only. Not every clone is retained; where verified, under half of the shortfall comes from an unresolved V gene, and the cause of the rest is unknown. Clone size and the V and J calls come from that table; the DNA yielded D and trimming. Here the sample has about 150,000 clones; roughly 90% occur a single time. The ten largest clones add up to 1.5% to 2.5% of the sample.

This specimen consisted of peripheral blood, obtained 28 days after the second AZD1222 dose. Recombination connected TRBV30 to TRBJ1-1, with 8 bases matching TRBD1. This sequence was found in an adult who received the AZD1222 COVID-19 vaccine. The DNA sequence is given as TGTGCCTGGAACTCGTGGGGACAGGCCGAAATTGAAGCTTTCTTT. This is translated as CAWNSWGQAEIEAFF. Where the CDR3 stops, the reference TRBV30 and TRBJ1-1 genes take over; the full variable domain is SQTIHQWPATLVQPVGSPLSLECTVEGTSNPNLYWYRQAAGRGLQLLFYSVGIGQISSEVPQNLSASRPQDRQFILSSKKLLLSDSGFYLCAWNSWGQAEIEAFFGQGTRLTVV.